This T cell receptor beta chain was profiled in a study of regulatory T cells in long-lasting Graves disease. The CDR3 runs 15 residues. Germline V CDR1 and CDR2: MDHEN, SYDVKM. V lost 6 bases to trimming and J lost 6 bases, with 17 bases between them. Regarding time point: newly diagnosed GD, antithyroid drugs for less than 3 months. PBMC RNA served as the TCR library source. Investigators prepared the TCR beta libraries by applying iRepertoire HTBI primers and Arm-PCR of CDR3 regions. TCRdb reprocessed the multiplex PCR reads via MiXCR and lists one record per CDR3 protein. The sample lists around 470,000 distinct CDR3 sequences; 12% to 15% were seen once. Concerning this clonotype: Since a much larger clone is just one base distant, this may be a read error.

The same data also contributed to another study, on T cells in Graves' hyperthyroidism and ophthalmopathy.

The source of this sequence is a woman aged 45-60 years with Graves disease. Sample: peripheral blood mononuclear cells (PBMCs), taken at new diagnosis, from a patient treated with antithyroid drugs. The chain carries TRBV28 and TRBJ1-4; D unresolved. The CDR3 DNA sequence: TGTGCCAGCAGATCCGGCCGTGTGGGAGATGAAAAACTGTTTTTT. Protein product: CASRSGRVGDEKLFF.